This TCR beta chain was observed in a study of shared clonotypes between healthy human individuals. Per the germline V gene, CDR1 is SGHVS and CDR2 is FQNEAQ. Deletions cut 5 bases from V and 8 bases from J, with 9 bases between. The CDR3 is made up of 12 amino acids. Sequencing used immunoSEQ multiplex PCR; TCRdb keeps in-frame clones, though not all of them. In the table there are a few million clones, around nine tenths of which are singletons. The donors, healthy adults who were HIV-negative, had experienced no recent acute infections or vaccinations. Study findings and constraints: Naive subsets typically showed greater estimated richness than memory subsets.

Turning to this clone: Its antigen is undetermined.

The sequenced sample consisted of naive CD4+ T cells sorted from blood. Indicated subset: CD45RA+ positively selected. This clonotype was sampled from a man aged 18 to 29 in good health. The chain couples TRBV7-8 to TRBJ2-2, with D hard to call. The CDR3 loop reads CASSHERGELFF. CDR3 in DNA: TGTGCCAGCAGCCACGAGAGGGGGGAGCTGTTTTTT.